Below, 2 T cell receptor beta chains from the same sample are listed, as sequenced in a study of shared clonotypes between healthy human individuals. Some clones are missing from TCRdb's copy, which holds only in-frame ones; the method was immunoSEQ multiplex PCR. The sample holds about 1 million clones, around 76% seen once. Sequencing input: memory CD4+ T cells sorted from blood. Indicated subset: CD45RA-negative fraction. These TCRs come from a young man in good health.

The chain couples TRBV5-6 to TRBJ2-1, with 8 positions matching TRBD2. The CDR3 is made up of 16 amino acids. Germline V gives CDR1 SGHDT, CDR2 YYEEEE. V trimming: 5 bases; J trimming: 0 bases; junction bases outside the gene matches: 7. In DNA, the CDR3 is TGTGCCAGCAGTTTGTTCAGCGGGAGCTCCTACAATGAGCAGTTCTTC. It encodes CASSLFSGSSYNEQFF.

CDR3 sequence reads: CAWSKRTGETQYF. In nucleotides, the CDR3 is TGTGCCTGGAGTAAACGGACAGGAGAGACCCAGTACTTC. The chain employs TRBV30 and TRBJ2-5, with 7 bases that match TRBD1. V lost 2 bases, J lost 4 bases, and 4 bases stayed unmatched. The germline CDR1 and CDR2 sequences are GTSNPN and SVGIG (reference sequence). The CDR3 totals 13 residues.